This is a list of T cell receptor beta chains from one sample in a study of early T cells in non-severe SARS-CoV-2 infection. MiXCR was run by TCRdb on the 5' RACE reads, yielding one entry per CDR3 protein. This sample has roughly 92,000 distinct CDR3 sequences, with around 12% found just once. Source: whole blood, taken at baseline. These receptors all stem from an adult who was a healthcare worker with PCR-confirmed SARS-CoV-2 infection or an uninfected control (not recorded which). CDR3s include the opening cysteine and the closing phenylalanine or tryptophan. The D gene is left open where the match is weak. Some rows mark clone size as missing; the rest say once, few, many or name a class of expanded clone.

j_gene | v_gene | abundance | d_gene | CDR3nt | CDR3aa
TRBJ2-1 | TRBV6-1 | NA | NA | TGTGCCAGCACGTCTACCCCACCTAGCTCCTACAATGAGCAGTTCTTC | CASTSTPPSSYNEQFF
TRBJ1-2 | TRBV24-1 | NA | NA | TGTGCCACCAGTGATTGGACCCCCCGGGGCGTCTATGGCTACACCTTC | CATSDWTPRGVYGYTF
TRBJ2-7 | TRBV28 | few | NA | TGTGCCAGCAGTTACGAGCAGTACTTC | CASSYEQYF
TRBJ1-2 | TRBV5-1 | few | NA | TGCGCCAGCACCGGACCGACTAACTATGGCTACACCTTC | CASTGPTNYGYTF
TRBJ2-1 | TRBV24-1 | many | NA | TGTGCCACCCTATCCGTCTTCGGTGAGCAGTTCTTC | CATLSVFGEQFF
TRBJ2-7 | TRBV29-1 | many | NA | TGCAGCGTTGCAGGGGGCACGGGAGGCGGTTCCCTCTACGAGCAGTACTTC | CSVAGGTGGGSLYEQYF
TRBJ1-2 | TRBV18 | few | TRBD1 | TGTGCCAGCTCCCAAGGGACAGGCACCTATGGCTACACCTTC | CASSQGTGTYGYTF
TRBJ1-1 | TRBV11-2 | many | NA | TGTGCCAGCAGCTTGCAAGGGACTGAAGCTTTCTTT | CASSLQGTEAFF
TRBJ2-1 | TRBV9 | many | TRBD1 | TGTGCCAGCAGCGTCAGGGGGAGCTCCTACAATGAGCAGTTCTTC | CASSVRGSSYNEQFF
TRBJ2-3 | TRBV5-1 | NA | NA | TGCGCCAGCAGCTTCGTCAGCACAGATACGCAGTATTTT | CASSFVSTDTQYF
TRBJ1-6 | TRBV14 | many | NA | TGTGCCAGCAGCCAAGGGATACCCCTCCACTTT | CASSQGIPLHF
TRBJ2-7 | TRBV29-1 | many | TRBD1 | TGCAGCGTTATGGGTTCGTCGGGGACAGGGACGTACGAGCAGTACTTC | CSVMGSSGTGTYEQYF
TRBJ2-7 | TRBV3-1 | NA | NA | TGTGCCAGCAGCCAAAATCTCGAGCAGTACTTC | CASSQNLEQYF
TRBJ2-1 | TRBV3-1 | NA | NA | TGTGCCAGCAGCCAAGTCGCAGGTGAGCAGTTCTTC | CASSQVAGEQFF
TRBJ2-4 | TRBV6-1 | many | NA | TGTGCCAGCAGTCCCCACACGACAGTCCTAGCCAAAAACATTCAGTACTTC | CASSPHTTVLAKNIQYF
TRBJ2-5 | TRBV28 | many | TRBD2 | TGTGCCAGCAGCTGGGGGGGCCTAGCGGGCCAAGAGACCCAGTACTTC | CASSWGGLAGQETQYF
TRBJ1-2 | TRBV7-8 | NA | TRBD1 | TGTGCCAGCGAGAACAGGGGGAATGGCTACACCTTC | CASENRGNGYTF
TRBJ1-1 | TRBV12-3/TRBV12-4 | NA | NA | TGTGCCAGCAGTTTAGACCCCCAAACAAACACTGAAGCTCTCTTT | CASSLDPQTNTEALF
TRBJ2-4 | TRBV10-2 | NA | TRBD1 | TGCGCCAGCGCCGGGACAGAAAAAAACATTCAGTACTTC | CASAGTEKNIQYF
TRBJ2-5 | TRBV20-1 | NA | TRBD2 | TGCAGTGCTCTAGCGGGGGGGCGCCAAGAGACCCAGTACTTC | CSALAGGRQETQYF
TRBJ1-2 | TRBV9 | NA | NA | TGTGCCAGCAGCGTAGGTCTTAGGACAGACACTAACTATGGCTACACCTTC | CASSVGLRTDTNYGYTF
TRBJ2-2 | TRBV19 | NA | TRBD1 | TGTGCCAGTAGACAGGGGGCTAGTACCGGGGAGCTGTTTTTT | CASRQGASTGELFF
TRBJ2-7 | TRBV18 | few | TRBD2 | TGTGCCAGCTCACGGTCGCGGGAGGGGACTTACGAGCAGTACTTC | CASSRSREGTYEQYF
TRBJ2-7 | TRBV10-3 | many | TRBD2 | TGTGCCATCAGGGGGACCGGGACTACCTACGAGCAGTACTTC | CAIRGTGTTYEQYF
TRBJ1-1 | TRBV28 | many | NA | TGTGCCACCAGGGGACAACCTGAAGCTTTCTTT | CATRGQPEAFF
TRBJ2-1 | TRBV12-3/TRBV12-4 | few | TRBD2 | TGTGCCAGCAGTCGGGGACTAGCCACCTACAATGAGCAGTTCTTC | CASSRGLATYNEQFF
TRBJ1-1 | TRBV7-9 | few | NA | TGTGCCAGCAGCTCAAACCCGCCTACAGGGAACACTGAAGCTTTCTTT | CASSSNPPTGNTEAFF
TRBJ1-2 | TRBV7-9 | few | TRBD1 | TGTGCCAGCAGTTCCGGGACAGGGCAGTATGGCTACACCTTC | CASSSGTGQYGYTF
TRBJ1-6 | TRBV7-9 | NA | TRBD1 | TGTGCCAGCAGCTTAGGGGACAGGGGGAACTATAATTCACCCCTCCACTTT | CASSLGDRGNYNSPLHF
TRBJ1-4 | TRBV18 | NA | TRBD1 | TGTGCCAGCTCACCATTCTGGACAGGGCGAGAAAAACTGTTTTTT | CASSPFWTGREKLFF
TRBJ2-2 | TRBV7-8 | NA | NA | TGTGCCAGCAGTCTTCGATCCCGACTAGTGGGGACCGGGGAGCTGTTTTTT | CASSLRSRLVGTGELFF
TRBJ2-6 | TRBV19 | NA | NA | TGTGCCAGTTCACTGGGGCGGCCCTCTGGGGCCAACGTCCTGACTTTC | CASSLGRPSGANVLTF
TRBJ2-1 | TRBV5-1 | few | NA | TGCGCCAGCAGTCAACGGAATGAGCAGTTCTTC | CASSQRNEQFF
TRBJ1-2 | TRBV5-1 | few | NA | TGCGCCAGCAGGTTTAACAGGGACTCTGGCTACACCTTC | CASRFNRDSGYTF
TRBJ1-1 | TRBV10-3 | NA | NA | TGTGCCATCAGACAGAACACTGAAGCTTTCTTT | CAIRQNTEAFF
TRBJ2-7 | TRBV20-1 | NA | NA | TGCAGTGCCAGGGGGGCCTCCTACGAGCAGTACTTC | CSARGASYEQYF
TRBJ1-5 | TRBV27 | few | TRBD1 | TGTGCCAGCAGTCCACAGGGGGGGTATCAGCCCCAGCATTTT | CASSPQGGYQPQHF
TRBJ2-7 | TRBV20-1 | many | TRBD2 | TGCAGTGCACGGGAGGCGGCTAGAGGACTAGCCGAGCAGTACTTC | CSAREAARGLAEQYF
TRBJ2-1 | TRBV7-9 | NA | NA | TGTGCCATCTTCCTTAGGGGATTAGCTGGTGAGCAGTTCTTC | CAIFLRGLAGEQFF
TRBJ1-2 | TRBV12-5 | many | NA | TGTGCTAGTGGTTCGAGAGAACGGGACTATGGCTACACCTTC | CASGSRERDYGYTF
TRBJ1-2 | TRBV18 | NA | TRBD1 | TGTGCCAGCTCACCCGGACAGGGGCAGGATGGCTACACCTTC | CASSPGQGQDGYTF